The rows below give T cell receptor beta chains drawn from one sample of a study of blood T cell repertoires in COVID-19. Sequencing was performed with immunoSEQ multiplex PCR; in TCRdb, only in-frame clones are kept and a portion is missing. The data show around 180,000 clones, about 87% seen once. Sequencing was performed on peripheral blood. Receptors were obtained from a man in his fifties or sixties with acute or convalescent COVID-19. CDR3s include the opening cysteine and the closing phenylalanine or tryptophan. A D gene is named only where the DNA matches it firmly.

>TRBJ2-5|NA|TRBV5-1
TGCGCCAGCAGCTTGGAGGGCAGGGCGGAGACCCAGTACTTC
CASSLEGRAETQYF
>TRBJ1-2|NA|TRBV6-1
TGTGCCAGCAGTGAAGACATTCCGAGGGACTATGGCTACACCTTC
CASSEDIPRDYGYTF
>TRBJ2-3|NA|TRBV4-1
TGCGCCAGCAGCCAAGAAGCTTCCACAGATACGCAGTATTTT
CASSQEASTDTQYF
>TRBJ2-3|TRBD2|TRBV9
TGTGCCAGCAGCGTAGGGGGGGGAGCTAGCACAGATACGCAGTATTTT
CASSVGGGASTDTQYF
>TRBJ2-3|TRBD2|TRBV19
TGTGCCACGCGCCGCGGGGGGGTGATTGATACGCAGTATTTT
CATRRGGVIDTQYF
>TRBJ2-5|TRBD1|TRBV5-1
TGCGCCAGCGGCGAAGGGGGCCCTGAAGAGACCCAGTACTTC
CASGEGGPEETQYF
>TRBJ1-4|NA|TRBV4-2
TGTGCCAGCAGCCCCCGACAGGCCTCAACTAATGAAAAACTGTTTTTT
CASSPRQASTNEKLFF
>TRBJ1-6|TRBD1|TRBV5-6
TGTGCCAGCAGCTTTGGGACAGGGGGTTCACCCCTCCACTTT
CASSFGTGGSPLHF
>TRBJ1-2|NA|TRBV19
TGTGCCAGTACTCAAAGGACAGAAAGCTATGGCTACACCTTC
CASTQRTESYGYTF
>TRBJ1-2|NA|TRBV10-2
TGCGCCAGCAGTGTGCGGGAGGGGTTCGACTATGGCTACACCTTC
CASSVREGFDYGYTF
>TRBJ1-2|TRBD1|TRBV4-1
TGCGCCAGCAGCCAAGATCGACAGGGGGATGGCTACACCTTC
CASSQDRQGDGYTF
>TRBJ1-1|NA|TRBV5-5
TGTGCCAGCAGCAGGGACACCGCTATGAACACTGAAGCTTTCTTT
CASSRDTAMNTEAFF
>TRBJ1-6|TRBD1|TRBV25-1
TGTGCCAGCAGTCCGGGACAGGGATATTCACCCCTCCACTTT
CASSPGQGYSPLHF